What follows is one T cell receptor beta chain and its context. This clone's antigen is unknown. Nothing much larger sits one base from this clone, and base qualities are not available. The cohort was made up of about 670 healthy bone marrow donors. At the time of sampling, all cohort members were nominally healthy, though unrecorded immune exposures were likely present. The donor tested CMV seropositive and was one of the 289 seropositive cohort members. Each donor provided a peripheral blood sample, and peripheral blood mononuclear cells were used for TCR beta sequencing. Genomic DNA was extracted from the blood cell samples with the Qiagen DNeasy Blood Extraction Kit. These data are taken from a study of cytomegalovirus exposure and HLA in healthy donors (dated by TCRdb to the late 2010s). The study in broad terms: An earlier analysis of under 600 of the donors reported 250 to 300 Gb of sequence data and around 120 million unique TCR beta sequences from roughly 180 million T cells. An early release covering roughly 640 HLA-typed donors comprised about 310 gigabases of sequencing data and 85 million to 100 million unique TCR sequences. Among the roughly 380 genotyped donors, approximately 82% belonged to the genetic ancestry cluster associated with self-reported Caucasian donors. The study was designed to test whether signatures of past pathogen exposure could be identified by cataloging public T cell receptors. The T cell repertoires of under 750 subjects were profiled by immunosequencing and related to cytomegalovirus serostatus. Besides the first cohort of under 700 subjects, a separate validation cohort made up of 95 to 150 different subjects was used. To predict cytomegalovirus infection status, the study combined high-throughput TCR immunosequencing, statistical association of individual TCRs with disease status, and machine learning. To study patterns of TCR occurrence, a later analysis re-analyzed previously published TCR beta repertoires from around 660 donors and added high-resolution HLA genotyping. Rather than drawing on any new phenotypic data, the later analysis identified candidate immune exposures from TCR beta sequences and the way those sequences occurred across donors. To decide whether each TCR beta V gene segment behaved as functional or pseudogenic, an earlier analysis of some 600 of the donors relied on high-throughput TCR beta sequencing. Donor age, sex, ethnicity and CMV serostatus were compiled alongside the repertoire data. In a later genetic analysis, genome-wide SNP genotypes for about 65% of the 666 donors were used, and that subset was treated as a discovery cohort. Every discovery cohort repertoire had been produced on one sequencing platform. HLA typing covered class I and class II loci at four-digit resolution. The number of donors typed differed by locus, with about 629-630 for A, B, C, DRB1 and DQB1, around 560 for DQA1, 600 to 610 for DPA1, and some 450 for DPB1. A handful of DR-DQ haplotypes were handled as single units for association and clustering because linkage in the cohort was strong. Across approximately 400 genotyped donors of the cohort, an average of roughly 200,000 unique TCR beta nucleotide sequences per donor were sequenced, and 15% to 20% of those sequences were non-productive. General study outcomes and caveats: A cluster of highly shared sequence variants was judged likely to represent a technical artifact of the sequencing pipeline. The cohort was sequenced for TCR beta chains only, and without alpha or paired-chain data the features that could be detected were limited. Several of the top co-occurrence clusters appeared to be linked to parvovirus B19, influenza, CMV and Epstein-Barr virus, according to a later analysis. A further reported finding was that TCR beta sequences accurately predicted the HLA-A and HLA-B alleles for most subjects in the first cohort. Some IMGT-functional V segments, including TRBV6-2 and TRBV6-3, could not be told apart with the 87-base-pair reads, so those segments were excluded. Three of the identified cytomegalovirus-associated TCR beta chains were confirmed in vitro to be specific for cytomegalovirus antigens. A later analysis found that TCR association rates varied across HLA loci, with DRB1 alleles showing the most associated TCRs and HLA-C alleles the fewest. In an earlier analysis of about 600 of the donors, most TCR beta V segments appeared in productive rearrangements about 87% or about 30% of the time, broadly matching IMGT annotations. A later analysis found that most CMV-associated TCR beta chains appeared HLA-restricted, with HLA associations seemingly driven largely by CMV exposure. The classifier was reported to diagnose cytomegalovirus status with high specificity and sensitivity in both the original and validation cohorts. The presence/absence analyses assumed that sequencing depth was roughly uniform across donors, and that assumption may not be true. For the cohort, immune exposure information was limited to CMV serostatus. Because counts were too low, seventeen rarely observed V segments, including chromosome 9 orphons, were excluded from the earlier analysis of around 590 of the donors. Linkage disequilibrium might explain the correlated functional status among segregating V segments, but an unknown experimental factor could not be excluded. In a later genetic analysis, a missense DCLRE1C variant was associated with V-gene and J-gene trimming of TCR beta chains, and the association was replicated in an independent cohort. The authors suggested that the approach could potentially be generalized to other disease states and immunological phenotypes. In a later analysis, HLA-associated TCR beta chains showed more clonal expansion and lower generation probabilities than non-associated chains that were equally common. At a false discovery rate of 0.05, a later analysis linked roughly 17,000 TCR beta sequences to specific HLA alleles. When HLA alleles, especially DR and DQ, strongly co-occurred, attributing TCR associations to individual alleles was difficult. Most TCR sequences were observed very rarely across donors, whereas some public TCRs were present in many individuals. The study gave a list of 150 to 200 TCR beta chains associated with cytomegalovirus. Because some donors lacked HLA typing at each locus, the association tests relied only on the typed subset. Compared with the 666-donor mean, donors in an Asian-associated ancestry cluster had fewer N-insertions in productive TCRs, according to a later genetic analysis.

V is cut by 3 bases and J by 4 bases, and the space between the germline ends is 18 bases. CDR1 and CDR2, per the germline V gene, are KGHSH and LQKENI. Including the terminal cysteine and phenylalanine, the CDR3 comprises 16 residues. Only the CDR3 region is kept as DNA, spanning 48 bases read in frame from base 1. Library creation used the immunoSEQ multiplex PCR assay. For the multiplex PCR, a mixture combining 60 forward primers for TCR Vbeta segments and 13 reverse primers for TCR Jbeta segments was used. The CDR3 region of rearranged TCR beta genes was amplified from genomic DNA with a multiplex PCR assay. The amplified TCR beta libraries were sequenced on the Illumina HiSeq System as 87-base-pair reads. As for the original processing: A later analysis tallied around 82 million unique TCR beta chains across the 650 to 750 repertoires, and about 10 million of those chains were shared by two or more donors. To remove PCR and sequencing errors, raw reads were error-corrected and collapsed into unique sequences using a nearest-neighbor algorithm that merged closely related sequences. To assign V, D and J gene segments, CDR3 sequences were aligned to IMGT reference sequences. For a sequence to be retained, a match of at least six nucleotides was required to both a V gene segment and a J gene segment. A rearrangement counted as productive if the CDR3 had no stop codons and remained in frame with V and J, and every other rearrangement counted as non-productive. CDR3 was defined by IMGT convention, running from the second conserved V-encoded cysteine to the conserved J-encoded phenylalanine. Sequences without an unambiguous match to a single V gene segment were excluded from the earlier analysis of 500 to 700 of the donors. An earlier analysis of several hundred of the donors called V segments functional above 56.7% productive rearrangements and segregating when the between-donor standard deviation exceeded 5%. A statistical classification framework was built for diagnosing cytomegalovirus status from the catalog of TCR beta chain sequences. In a later analysis, TCR nucleotide sequences were compared against IMGT/GENE-DB human TR gene sequences so that V and J genes could be assigned. Using the TCRdist pipeline, a later analysis assigned CDR3 sequences along with most-parsimonious VDJ recombination scenarios. In a later analysis, each TCR beta chain was defined by its CDR3 amino acid sequence together with its V-gene family, and reads without a unique V-gene family were excluded. A later analysis removed 550 to 650 highly shared, low-generation-probability nucleotide sequences to deal with suspected cross-contamination and a sequencing artifact. A later analysis calculated a clonal expansion index for each public chain from normalized within-repertoire ranks of inferred template counts. In a later analysis, generation probabilities were computed using a VDJ recombination model fitted to out-of-frame rearrangements, and the results were checked against IGoR. In a later analysis, TCR-TCR, TCR-HLA and TCR-CMV co-occurrence was scored with hypergeometric tests, and a repertoire-size bias correction was applied to TCR pairs. To estimate false discovery rates, a later analysis permuted the HLA or CMV assignments 20 times. In a later analysis, co-occurring TCRs were grouped using DBSCAN, with TCRdist sequence similarity added in when clustering inside HLA-allele-positive subsets. Co-occurrence clustering excluded repertoires with fewer than 30,000 or more than 120,000 public chains, plus five with anomalous nucleotide sharing. Sourced from immuneACCESS, this table was stored by TCRdb with only in-frame sequences that have V and J called. A share of the clones is absent; for the studies checked, an unresolved V gene accounts for under half, and the remainder has no known explanation. V and J calls and clone size are copied from that table; D and trimming were computed from the DNA. A total of about 190,000 clones appear in this sample, just under 75% of them only once. 2.5% to 4% of the sample is held by the ten biggest clonotypes.

The sample consisted of PBMCs. The receptor chain draws on TRBV18 and TRBJ1-2; TRBD1 could be the D gene, as 6 bases match. The sequence derives from a woman younger than 45 in good health and CMV-seropositive. The nucleotide sequence reads TGTGCCAGCTCACCTCTCCCAGGGGACAACAGCTATGGCTACACCTTC. It codes for CASSPLPGDNSYGYTF.